This T cell receptor (beta chain) was profiled in a study of shared T cell receptors in the human thymus. Germline assignment: CDR1 MDHEN and CDR2 SYDVKM. Trimming took 5 bases from V and 7 from J; bases not matched to a gene: 7. The CDR3 has 14 amino acids. This table comes from immunoSEQ multiplex PCR, and its TCRdb copy is limited to in-frame clones, with some not included. The sample gives roughly 560,000 clones, 70% to 80% of which show up once; approximately 0.013% is in the top ten. Separately, the same data were catalogued under a study of human thymus T cells. That publication notes: Thymic and blood repertoires appeared to show biased V and J gene usage.

The sequenced material came from thymocytes. This sequence joins TRBV28 and TRBJ1-2, with 10 bases matching TRBD1. The sequence derives from a boy younger than two with a congenital heart defect. The CDR3: CASSPDRGLAGYTF. The CDR3 bases are TGTGCCAGCAGTCCTGACAGGGGGCTGGCTGGCTACACCTTC.